Listed here are 13 T cell receptor beta chains from one sample, sequenced in a study of cytotoxic CD8 clonotypes in ibrutinib-treated CLL. Using immunoSEQ multiplex PCR, the repertoire was profiled, and TCRdb retains in-frame clones only, with some absent. Here the sample spans approximately 50,000 clones, roughly 54% being singletons. The source was PBMCs, collected at disease progression, from a patient treated with ibrutinib. These receptors were taken from a human donor with chronic lymphocytic leukemia.

This sequence joins TRBV7-9 and TRBJ1-2, with a weak D call TRBD1 (6 bases). Germline values: CDR1 SEHNR, CDR2 FQNEAQ (reference sequence). The CDR3 is made up of 13 amino acids. The V end was cut by 5 bases, the J end by 4 bases, with 11 bases between. The CDR3 nucleotides read TGTGCCAGCAGCCGACAGGACGGCTATGGCTACACCTTC. It translates to CASSRQDGYGYTF.

With regard to this clone: Other DNA sequences in the sample encode the same CDR3. The rearrangement links TRBV7-9 to TRBJ2-3; 9 bases align to TRBD2. Germline values: CDR1 SEHNR, CDR2 FQNEAQ (reference sequence). V was pared by 1 base and J by 4 bases, with 6 bases of the junction left unmatched. This CDR3 is built from 16 residues. CDR3 sequence (DNA): TGTGCCAGCAGCTTAGGTCGCGGGGGGGCCGCAGATACGCAGTATTTT. Protein product: CASSLGRGGAADTQYF.

This clone was seen a few times. V and J are TRBV5-5 and TRBJ2-2, with 7 positions matching TRBD1. The CDR3 spans 17 residues. The germline V gene has CDR1 SGHKS and CDR2 YYEKEE (reference sequence). With V trimmed by 0 bases and J by 5 bases, 10 bases remained unmatched. The CDR3 reads CASSLGRDRRGTGELFF. Here the CDR3 DNA reads TGTGCCAGCAGCTTGGGAAGGGACAGACGAGGGACCGGGGAGCTGTTTTTT.

This clone has a handful of counts. The CDR3 nucleotides read TGTGCCTGGAGTAGCGGGGGGGCCTGGGACGAGCAGTACTTC. This encodes CAWSSGGAWDEQYF. This chain joins TRBV30 and TRBJ2-7, with TRBD2 matching over 10 bases. This CDR3 is built from 14 residues. V lost 2 bases, J lost 5 bases, and 6 bases stayed unmatched. Germline-derived CDR1 and CDR2 are GTSNPN and SVGIG (reference sequence).

The chain employs TRBV9 and TRBJ2-1; D tentatively reads TRBD1 or TRBD2 (5 bases each). CDR3 length: 14 amino acids. The germline V gene encodes CDR1 SGDLS and CDR2 YYNGEE. The V end was cut by 0 bases, the J end by 4 bases, with 8 bases between. The DNA of the CDR3 is TGTGCCAGCAGCGTAGGGGGGAGTTACAATGAGCAGTTCTTC. Translation: CASSVGGSYNEQFF.

This clone was counted between two and nine times. CDR3: CASSPGSRRLFF. The CDR3, as DNA: TGTGCCAGCAGCCCCGGGTCCAGGCGACTGTTTTTT. V gene TRBV6-5 combines with J gene TRBJ1-4; D ambiguous. Trimming took off 6 bases at V and 13 bases at J, with 15 bases between the two ends. CDR1 MNHEY and CDR2 SVGAGI come from the germline V gene. The CDR3 is 12 amino acids.

The rearrangement joins TRBV9 to TRBJ1-2; D is undetermined. There are 14 residues in the CDR3. V was pared by 0 bases and J by 2 bases, with 8 bases between. Germline V gene data show CDR1 as SGDLS and CDR2 as YYNGEE. CDR3 bases: TGTGCCAGCAGCGTAGACTACAAGAACTATGGCTACACCTTC. Protein product: CASSVDYKNYGYTF.

The chain employs TRBV18 and TRBJ2-4, with D tentatively TRBD1 (5 bases). The germline V gene has CDR1 KGHSH and CDR2 LQKENI. Trimming shortened V by 0 bases and J by 5 bases, and 11 bases separated the two germline ends. There are 15 residues in the CDR3. The chain's CDR3 is CASSPPQGGQNIQYF. The CDR3 region has the DNA TGTGCCAGCTCACCACCCCAGGGTGGACAAAACATTCAGTACTTC. The whole variable domain, filled in from reference TRBV18 and TRBJ2-4, reads NAGVMQNPRHLVRRRGQEARLRCSPMKGHSHVYWYRQLPEEGLKFMVYLQKENIIDESGMPKERFSAEFPKEGPSILRIQQVVRGDSAAYFCASSPPQGGQNIQYFGAGTRLSVL.

The CDR3 is CASSRGLETQYF. The CDR3 DNA follows: TGTGCCAGTAGTCGCGGCCTGGAGACCCAGTACTTC. V and J are TRBV19 and TRBJ2-5; no clear D gene. With 5 bases removed from V and 5 bases from J, the gap between germline ends came to 9 bases. Germline V CDR1 and CDR2: LNHDA, SQIVND (reference sequence). This CDR3 has 12 residues.

As regards this clone: An end of the junction differs from the germline gene, which may be a read error. CDR3 amino acids: CASSLSLVGGANVLTF. The DNA of the CDR3 is TGTGCCAGCAGCTTATCCCTCGTTGGGGGGGCTAACGTCCTGACTTTC. The V call is TRBV7-8, the J call TRBJ2-6; weak D call: TRBD2 (7 bases). This CDR3 is 16 amino acids long. Germline loops: CDR1 SGHVS, CDR2 FQNEAQ.

The chain has TRBV2 and TRBJ2-7; 12 nucleotides line up with TRBD2. V gave up 3 bases and J gave up 6 bases; unmatched junction bases: 3. Germline V gene lookup returns CDR1 SNHLY and CDR2 FYNNEI. CDR3 length: 14 amino acids. CDR3 nucleotides: TGTGCCAGCAGTGAGACTAGCGGGAGAGGCGAGCAGTACTTC. Translation: CASSETSGRGEQYF.

The chain links TRBV28 to TRBJ2-3, with 8 bases aligning to TRBD2. The CDR3 contains 15 residues. Germline V gives CDR1 MDHEN, CDR2 SYDVKM. The junction had 5 bases not matched to a gene; V was cut back by 5 bases and J by 1 base. Here the CDR3 DNA reads TGTGCCAGCAGTCCCCACGGGGGGGGCACAGATACGCAGTATTTT. This codes for CASSPHGGGTDTQYF.

CDR3 sequence: CASSQDPDGEKLFF. CDR3 DNA: TGCGCCAGCAGCCAAGATCCGGATGGCGAAAAACTGTTTTTT. The chain uses TRBV4-1 and TRBJ1-4, with D unresolved. Germline CDR1 is MGHRA and CDR2 is YSYEKL. The CDR3 length is 14 residues. V lost 0 bases and J lost 8, with 10 bases in between.